These 16 T cell receptor beta chains came from one sample sequenced in a study of T cell responses to AZD1222 COVID-19 vaccine. Generated by immunoSEQ multiplex PCR, the TCRdb table keeps only in-frame clones and is missing some. The sample lists about 57,000 clones, approximately 83% occurring once. Sequenced material: peripheral blood, taken on day 0 of AZD1222 vaccination. The origin of the receptors is an adult in good health.

The J gene is TRBJ1-4, the V gene TRBV15; D perhaps matches TRBD1 (6 bases). The V end lost 0 bases, the J end lost 7 bases, and 18 bases lay between the germline ends. The germline gives CDR1 LNHNV, CDR2 YYDKDF (reference sequence). The CDR3 is 17 residues long. CDR3 coding DNA: TGTGCCACCAGCAGAGATGATTGGGACACTACTTCTGAAAAACTGTTTTTT. Translating gives CATSRDDWDTTSEKLFF. Full variable domain (outside the CDR3, taken from reference TRBV15 and TRBJ1-4): DAMVIQNPRYQVTQFGKPVTLSCSQTLNHNVMYWYQQKSSQAPKLLFHYYDKDFNNEADTPDNFQSRRPNTSFCFLDIRSPGLGDTAMYLCATSRDDWDTTSEKLFFGSGTQLSVL.

The chain has TRBV2 and TRBJ1-1; the D is unclear. V was shortened by 3 bases and J by 1 base, with 9 bases between the two germline ends. The CDR3 spans 14 residues. The V gene's germline CDR1 is SNHLY and CDR2 FYNNEI. The CDR3 DNA reads TGTGCCAGCAGTGACGACACCCAGAACACTGAAGCTTTCTTT. The encoded protein is CASSDDTQNTEAFF.

The chain employs TRBV28 and TRBJ2-7; no definite D call. The germline CDR1 and CDR2 sequences are MDHEN and SYDVKM. The CDR3 spans 11 residues. Trimming left V 5 bases short and J 3 bases short, with 5 bases between. This CDR3 is CASSPYYEQYF. CDR3 nucleotides: TGTGCCAGCAGTCCTTACTACGAGCAGTACTTC.

The genes are TRBV7-2 and TRBJ2-5; D is perhaps TRBD1 or TRBD2 (5 bases each). This CDR3 region has 15 residues. With 0 bases removed from V and 0 bases from J, the gap between germline ends came to 8 bases. The V gene's germline CDR1 is SGHTA and CDR2 FQGNSA. The CDR3 DNA reads TGTGCCAGCAGCTTAGCGGGGACGGACCAAGAGACCCAGTACTTC. Its translation: CASSLAGTDQETQYF. The variable domain in full, with the rest retrieved from reference TRBV7-2 and TRBJ2-5, is GAGVSQSPSNKVTEKGKDVELRCDPISGHTALYWYRQSLGQGLEFLIYFQGNSAPDKSGLPSDRFSAERTGGSVSTLTIQRTQQEDSAVYLCASSLAGTDQETQYFGPGTRLLVL.

This clone was seen once. V is TRBV7-8 and J is TRBJ1-5; 9 bases match TRBD1. V was pared by 4 bases and J by 7 bases, with 26 bases of the junction left unmatched. Per the germline V gene, CDR1 is SGHVS and CDR2 is FQNEAQ. The CDR3 consists of 21 residues. The CDR3 DNA is TGTGCCAGCAGCTCATCAACGTCCCGGGACAGGGCGAGTAAGCTGGGCCAGCCCCAGCATTTT. It translates to CASSSSTSRDRASKLGQPQHF.

The rearrangement joins TRBV20-1 to TRBJ1-1; possible D gene TRBD1, 5 bases. The V gene lost 3 bases and the J gene lost 0 bases, with 11 bases spanning the gap. Germline CDR1 DFQATT, CDR2 SNEGSKA (reference sequence). The CDR3 has 14 amino acids. For the CDR3, the DNA is TGCAGTGCTAGTAACGGGGGAATGAACACTGAAGCTTTCTTT. It specifies CSASNGGMNTEAFF.

The chain is built from TRBV5-6 and TRBJ1-2; 8 nucleotides line up with TRBD1. The germline V gene encodes CDR1 SGHDT and CDR2 YYEEEE. The J segment lost 1 base and the V segment lost 0 bases, leaving 5 bases of the junction unmatched. The CDR3 covers 16 residues. CDR3 DNA: TGTGCCAGCAGCTTGGATACGGACAGGGTTAACTATGGCTACACCTTC. Amino acids: CASSLDTDRVNYGYTF. The whole variable domain, filled in from reference TRBV5-6 and TRBJ1-2, reads DAGVTQSPTHLIKTRGQQVTLRCSPKSGHDTVSWYQQALGQGPQFIFQYYEEEERQRGNFPDRFSGHQFPNYSSELNVNALLLGDSALYLCASSLDTDRVNYGYTFGSGTRLTVV.

The J gene is TRBJ2-1, the V gene TRBV29-1; 11 nucleotides match TRBD2. V shed 7 bases and J 1 base; nucleotides not matched to a gene: 12. The length of the CDR3 is 17 residues. Germline CDR1 reads SQVTM; CDR2 reads ANQGSEA. The CDR3 loop reads CSAKTSLAGGSYNEQFF. For the CDR3, the DNA is TGCAGCGCCAAAACCTCCCTAGCGGGGGGTTCCTACAATGAGCAGTTCTTC.

V gene TRBV21-1 combines with J gene TRBJ2-7. TRBV21-1 is a recognized pseudogene. This CDR3 region has 16 residues. DNA of the CDR3: TGTGCCAGCAGCAAAGTAGGGTCTAAACAGGGACTGGGGCAGTACTTC. Residues: CASSKVGSKQGLGQYF.

The CDR3 is CASGWTGKNSPLHF. The CDR3 DNA follows: TGTGCCAGTGGATGGACAGGGAAGAATTCACCCCTCCACTTT. The gene calls are TRBV19 and TRBJ1-6, with 8 bases fitting TRBD1. This CDR3 spans 14 amino acids. Germline-derived CDR1 and CDR2 are LNHDA and SQIVND (reference sequence). The V and J ends lost 8 bases and 7 bases, in that order; junction bases with no gene match: 7. The whole variable domain, remainder taken from reference TRBV19 and TRBJ1-6, is DGGITQSPKYLFRKEGQNVTLSCEQNLNHDAMYWYRQDPGQGLRLIYYSQIVNDFQKGDIAEGYSVSREKKESFPLTVTSAQKNPTAFYLCASGWTGKNSPLHFGNGTRLTVT.

The gene calls are TRBV30 and TRBJ1-4; D not certain. V lost 3 bases to trimming and J lost 5 bases, with 4 bases between them. Germline V gene lookup returns CDR1 GTSNPN and CDR2 SVGIG (reference sequence). This CDR3 region has 11 residues. For the CDR3, the DNA is TGTGCCTGGAGAGGGAATGAAAAACTGTTTTTT. Translating it yields CAWRGNEKLFF.

This chain's CDR3 is CASSKEGGNTEAFF. The DNA of the CDR3 is TGTGCCAGCAGCAAAGAGGGGGGGAACACTGAAGCTTTCTTT. The chain joins TRBV21-1 to TRBJ1-1. TRBV21-1 is shown as a pseudogene. This CDR3 comprises 14 residues.

This chain joins TRBV7-3 and TRBJ2-1, with TRBD2 matching 8 bases. The CDR3 consists of 13 residues. Germline-derived CDR1 and CDR2 are SGHTA and FQGTGA. Unmatched junction bases numbered 8, after V lost 7 bases and J lost 9 bases. The CDR3 DNA reads as TGTGCCAGCACATTAAATAGCGGGGCTGAGCAGTTCTTC. Its protein product is CASTLNSGAEQFF.

The chain combines TRBV5-1 with TRBJ2-2; 9 bases are a match to TRBD2. There are 17 residues in the CDR3. The germline gives CDR1 SGHRS, CDR2 YFSETQ. With 4 bases clipped from V and 4 bases from J, the junction kept 11 bases outside the gene matches. The CDR3 region has the DNA TGCGCCAGCAGCCCCCCGACTAGCGGTACGGGCACCGGGGAGCTGTTTTTT. Protein sequence: CASSPPTSGTGTGELFF.

The chain carries TRBV18 and TRBJ1-2; D might be TRBD1 (6 bases). CDR1 KGHSH and CDR2 LQKENI come from the germline V gene. CDR3 length: 15 residues. V lost 6 bases to trimming and J lost 7 bases, with 21 bases between them. In DNA form, the CDR3 reads TGTGCCAGCTCCCCCGGGGTGGGGGCCGAACGTGGCTACACCTTC. It encodes CASSPGVGAERGYTF.

This clone was seen a single time. The chain links TRBV27 to TRBJ2-1, with 9 bases fitting TRBD1. This CDR3 contains 18 residues. Trimming took 1 base from V and 5 from J; bases not matched to a gene: 12. Germline CDR1 and CDR2: MNHEY and SMNVEV (reference sequence). In DNA form, the CDR3 reads TGTGCCAGCAGTTTATGGGGTCATGGGGACAGGGTTGACAATGAGCAGTTCTTC. Encoded protein: CASSLWGHGDRVDNEQFF.